Below are 29 T cell receptor beta chains sequenced from a single sample in a study of technical replicates of blood from a few donors. The data were produced by immunoSEQ multiplex PCR, yet TCRdb's version contains in-frame clones alone and is incomplete. The sample has around 80,000 clones, approximately 94% seen once; the top ten hold less than 0.4%. Sequencing was done on a sample of T cells isolated from PBMCs. All receptors come from a human donor in good health.

In its sample, this clone was seen a few times. The V gene is TRBV19, the J gene TRBJ2-7; TRBD1 is a possible D gene (5 bases). Per germline, CDR1 LNHDA and CDR2 SQIVND (reference sequence). The CDR3 length is 14 residues. V was clipped by 2 bases and J by 2 bases, with 10 bases between them. As DNA, the CDR3 is TGTGCCAGTAGTATAAGGGGCTGGACCTACGAGCAGTACTTC. Translating it yields CASSIRGWTYEQYF.

The gene calls are TRBV15 and TRBJ2-7; TRBD1 is a possible D gene (5 bases). Germline V gene sequence: CDR1 LNHNV, CDR2 YYDKDF (reference sequence). V was cut by 0 bases and J by 4 bases, with 10 bases left in between. There are 14 residues in the CDR3. The CDR3 sequence: CATSREAPGYEQYF. The CDR3, as DNA: TGTGCCACCAGCAGAGAGGCGCCAGGGTACGAGCAGTACTTC.

The chain links TRBV2 to TRBJ1-4; TRBD1 agrees at 9 bases. From germline, CDR1 is SNHLY and CDR2 FYNNEI. V shed 5 bases, J shed 5 bases, and the junction held 9 bases outside the gene matches. The CDR3 loop spans 16 amino acids. CDR3 loop: CASSQPGQGRNEKLFF. The CDR3 DNA reads as TGTGCCAGCAGTCAGCCCGGACAGGGGAGAAATGAAAAACTGTTTTTT.

The V and J genes are TRBV6-5 and TRBJ2-7, with D unclear. The length of the CDR3 is 13 residues. Looked up from germline, CDR1 is MNHEY and CDR2 is SVGAGI. The V end was cut by 4 bases, the J end by 3 bases, with 10 bases between. CDR3 amino acids: CASSWSPGYEQYF. As DNA, the CDR3 is TGTGCCAGCAGTTGGTCCCCCGGCTACGAGCAGTACTTC.

In this sample, this clone turned up once. V and J are TRBV2 and TRBJ2-1; TRBD2 aligns across 8 bases. Per germline, CDR1 SNHLY and CDR2 FYNNEI. Trimming removed 4 bases from V and 1 base from J; junction bases left unmatched: 3. The CDR3 length is 15 residues. This CDR3 reads CASSASGLSYNEQFF. Written as DNA, the CDR3 is TGTGCCAGCAGTGCTAGCGGGCTATCCTACAATGAGCAGTTCTTC. Full variable domain (remainder filled in from reference TRBV2 and TRBJ2-1): EPEVTQTPSHQVTQMGQEVILRCVPISNHLYFYWYRQILGQKVEFLVSFYNNEISEKSEIFDDQFSVERPDGSNFTLKIRSTKLEDSAMYFCASSASGLSYNEQFFGPGTRLTVL.

The rearrangement uses TRBV29-1 and TRBJ2-1; TRBD2 matches at 9 bases. J gave up 0 bases and V 7 bases, and 7 bases lay outside the gene matches. Germline V gives CDR1 SQVTM, CDR2 ANQGSEA. This CDR3 is built from 15 residues. The chain's CDR3 is CSAPSGASSYNEQFF. The CDR3 DNA follows: TGCAGCGCCCCTAGCGGGGCGAGCTCCTACAATGAGCAGTTCTTC.

V is TRBV7-9 and J is TRBJ1-2, with TRBD1 matching over 9 bases. CDR1 and CDR2 from the germline V gene are SEHNR and FQNEAQ (reference sequence). CDR3 length equals 13 residues. The V and J ends lost 5 bases and 8 bases, in that order; junction bases with no gene match: 6. The CDR3, as DNA: TGTGCCAGCAGCCTGGACAGGGGTAAGGGCTACACCTTC. Translated, it gives CASSLDRGKGYTF.

CDR3 sequence: CASSYRDGYGYTF. The CDR3 region has the DNA TGTGCCAGCAGCTACCGGGATGGCTATGGCTACACCTTC. The rearrangement joins TRBV7-3 to TRBJ1-2; D is unclear. The CDR3 has 13 residues. Trimming shortened V by 4 bases and J by 4 bases, and 10 bases separated the two germline ends. The germline gives CDR1 SGHTA, CDR2 FQGTGA.

This sequence joins TRBV7-2 and TRBJ2-5; TRBD1 matches at 11 bases. Germline V gene sequence: CDR1 SGHTA, CDR2 FQGNSA. There are 15 residues in the CDR3. The junction had 3 bases not matched to a gene; V was cut back by 6 bases and J by 0 bases. CDR3 nucleotides: TGTGCCAGCAGTCGGACAGGGGGCCACCAAGAGACCCAGTACTTC. Translation gives CASSRTGGHQETQYF.

V and J are TRBV6-1 and TRBJ1-3; 10 bases align to TRBD1. This CDR3 region has 14 residues. CDR1 and CDR2 from the germline V gene are MNHNS and SASEGT. J gave up 3 bases and V 4 bases, and 0 bases lay outside the gene matches. CDR3 residues: CASSGTGGGNTIYF. The CDR3 region has the DNA TGTGCCAGCAGTGGGACAGGGGGTGGAAACACCATATATTTT.

The chain joins TRBV2 to TRBJ2-3, with TRBD2 matching 12 bases. Per germline, CDR1 SNHLY and CDR2 FYNNEI. The CDR3 runs to 17 residues. The V gene end was trimmed by 7 bases and the J gene end by 0 bases; junction bases not matched to a gene: 8. As DNA, the CDR3 is TGTGCCAGCAAATCTACTAGCGGGAGGACTAGCACAGATACGCAGTATTTT. This sequence encodes CASKSTSGRTSTDTQYF.

V is TRBV2 and J is TRBJ2-7; 7 bases agree with TRBD2. Germline CDR1 SNHLY, CDR2 FYNNEI. Unmatched junction bases numbered 8, after V lost 5 bases and J lost 4 bases. This CDR3 is 14 amino acids long. In nucleotides, the CDR3 is TGTGCCAGCAGTAACAGACTAGCTGATTACGAGCAGTACTTC. This gives the protein CASSNRLADYEQYF.

J is TRBJ2-7 and V is TRBV7-9; no definite D call. Germline CDR1 SEHNR, CDR2 FQNEAQ (reference sequence). Trimming removed 3 bases at V and 4 bases at J, with 10 bases between. The CDR3 is made up of 13 amino acids. The CDR3 region is CASSLGSLYEQYF. Here the CDR3 DNA reads TGTGCCAGCAGCTTGGGCTCCCTATACGAGCAGTACTTC. The variable domain in full, with the rest retrieved from reference TRBV7-9 and TRBJ2-7, is DTGVSQNPRHKITKRGQNVTFRCDPISEHNRLYWYRQTLGQGPEFLTYFQNEAQLEKSRLLSDRFSAERPKGSFSTLEIQRTEQGDSAMYLCASSLGSLYEQYFGPGTRLTVT.

CDR3 sequence: CASSLDRDQETQYF. The CDR3 region has the DNA TGTGCCAGCAGCCTGGACAGAGACCAAGAGACCCAGTACTTC. The J gene is TRBJ2-5, the V gene TRBV6-6; TRBD1 is a possible D gene (6 bases). The ends were cut back, 6 bases at V and 0 bases at J, with 11 bases in the middle. Germline assignment: CDR1 MNHNY and CDR2 SVGAGI (reference sequence). CDR3 length: 14 amino acids.

This clone is a singleton in its sample. The chain recombines TRBV6-5 with TRBJ2-1; 11 bases match TRBD2. CDR3 length: 14 residues. CDR1 and CDR2 from the germline V gene are MNHEY and SVGAGI. The V and J ends lost 6 bases and 5 bases, in that order; junction bases with no gene match: 3. The CDR3 sequence: CASRTSGSNNEQFF. The CDR3 DNA follows: TGTGCCAGCAGAACTAGCGGGAGCAACAATGAGCAGTTCTTC.

The chain links TRBV6-5 to TRBJ2-3; possible D gene TRBD1, 6 bases. The germline V gene encodes CDR1 MNHEY and CDR2 SVGAGI. CDR3 size: 14 residues. Trimming took off 6 bases at V and 8 bases at J, with 18 bases between the two ends. The CDR3 bases are TGTGCCAGCAGGGAGGACAGAGGCGTAGTTACGCAGTATTTT. Protein product: CASREDRGVVTQYF.

The chain couples TRBV21-1 to TRBJ2-6; whether TRBD2, the table's D call, matches the DNA was not checked. TRBV21-1 corresponds to a pseudogene. CDR3 length: 13 amino acids. CDR3 in DNA: TGTGCCAGCATGGAGGCGGGGGCCAACGTCCTGACTTTC. It specifies CASMEAGANVLTF.

This clone was detected once. J is TRBJ2-7 and V is TRBV11-3, with D possibly matching TRBD2 (6 bases). Trimming stripped 5 bases from V and 3 bases from J, with 11 bases between. CDR3 length: 13 amino acids. Germline-derived CDR1 and CDR2 are SGHNT and YENEEA. The CDR3 DNA reads TGTGCCAGCAGCCCGGACTACCACTACGAGCAGTACTTC. This translates into CASSPDYHYEQYF.

This clone was detected once. The chain couples TRBV4-1 to TRBJ1-1; D is ambiguous. V was cut by 0 bases and J by 1 base, with 9 bases left in between. Germline V gene data show CDR1 as MGHRA and CDR2 as YSYEKL. This CDR3 contains 15 residues. CDR3 region: CASSQEGGGNTEAFF. CDR3 sequence (DNA): TGCGCCAGCAGCCAAGAAGGAGGCGGGAACACTGAAGCTTTCTTT.

The V gene is TRBV7-9, the J gene TRBJ2-3, with 11 bases matching TRBD2. The CDR3 has 16 residues. From germline, CDR1 is SEHNR and CDR2 FQNEAQ (reference sequence). With 5 bases clipped from V and 3 bases from J, the junction kept 7 bases outside the gene matches. CDR3 in amino acids: CASSLSLAGGTDTQYF. The CDR3 region has the DNA TGTGCCAGCAGCCTCTCCCTAGCGGGAGGTACAGATACGCAGTATTTT.

V is TRBV7-3 and J is TRBJ1-1; the D is unclear. The germline gives CDR1 SGHTA, CDR2 FQGTGA. The CDR3 consists of 13 residues. Trimming cost V 5 bases and J 2 bases, with 9 bases left between them. CDR3 region: CASSAASNTEAFF. Written as DNA, the CDR3 is TGTGCCAGCAGCGCGGCTAGTAACACTGAAGCTTTCTTT.

The chain couples TRBV4-2 to TRBJ2-3, with TRBD2 matching 11 bases. CDR3 length equals 16 residues. CDR1 is LGHNA and CDR2 is YNFKEQ in the germline V gene. The ends lost 4 bases at V and 11 bases at J; junction bases unmatched: 14. CDR3 DNA: TGTGCCAGCAGCCCGCTTACACTAGCGGGAGATGATGTGCAGTATTTT. Protein product: CASSPLTLAGDDVQYF.

The chain is built from TRBV9 and TRBJ1-2, with D tentatively TRBD1 (6 bases). The V gene lost 3 bases and the J gene lost 4 bases, with 22 bases spanning the gap. Germline V gives CDR1 SGDLS, CDR2 YYNGEE. CDR3 length: 17 amino acids. CDR3 loop: CASSGVRNRDTFYGYTF. The DNA for the CDR3 is TGTGCCAGCAGCGGAGTAAGGAACCGGGACACTTTCTATGGCTACACCTTC.

V gene TRBV2 combines with J gene TRBJ1-2, with D uncertain. V lost 6 bases, J lost 3 bases, and 11 bases lay in between. The V gene's germline CDR1 is SNHLY and CDR2 FYNNEI. This CDR3 has 13 residues. The CDR3 DNA follows: TGTGCCAGCAGCTATAACGGGGACTATGGCTACACCTTC. Translation: CASSYNGDYGYTF.

The chain is built from TRBV7-2 and TRBJ2-1, with 10 positions matching TRBD2. Germline V lookup: CDR1 SGHTA, CDR2 FQGNSA. The CDR3 contains 16 residues. With 6 bases clipped from V and 4 bases from J, the junction kept 9 bases outside the gene matches. CDR3 DNA sequence: TGTGCCAGCAGTCTCATAGCGGGAGGAAGATACAATGAGCAGTTCTTC. It yields the protein CASSLIAGGRYNEQFF.

The chain couples TRBV5-1 to TRBJ2-7; D not certain. Trimming pared 0 bases from V and 5 bases from J, leaving 12 bases between. CDR1 is SGHRS, CDR2 YFSETQ, per germline. The CDR3 contains 14 residues. In DNA form, the CDR3 reads TGCGCCAGCAGCTTGGGGGTAGAGGTCGACGAGCAGTACTTC. Protein sequence: CASSLGVEVDEQYF.

The V gene is TRBV4-1, the J gene TRBJ1-2; tentative D call: TRBD1 (6 bases). The CDR3 loop spans 15 amino acids. Germline V gives CDR1 MGHRA, CDR2 YSYEKL. The V and J ends lost 0 bases and 3 bases respectively, with 11 bases between them. The CDR3 is CASSQEGGNDYGYTF. The CDR3 DNA sequence: TGCGCCAGCAGCCAAGAAGGGGGAAACGACTATGGCTACACCTTC.

This chain connects TRBV9 to TRBJ2-1; D remains ambiguous. Germline-derived CDR1 and CDR2 are SGDLS and YYNGEE. The CDR3 contains 17 residues. Trimming removed 0 bases at V and 0 bases at J, with 13 bases between. The CDR3 spells CASSVASSRSSYNEQFF. The DNA for the CDR3 is TGTGCCAGCAGCGTAGCCTCGAGTAGGAGCTCCTACAATGAGCAGTTCTTC.

The V and J genes are TRBV5-1 and TRBJ2-2; the match to TRBD2 covers 14 bases. CDR3 length: 15 residues. The germline CDR1 and CDR2 sequences are SGHRS and YFSETQ. J lost 7 bases, V lost 3 bases, and 2 bases had no gene match. The CDR3 is CASSSGLAGVGELFF. CDR3 nucleotides: TGCGCCAGCAGCTCGGGACTAGCGGGAGTCGGGGAGCTGTTTTTT. Full variable domain (missing parts from reference TRBV5-1 and TRBJ2-2): KAGVTQTPRYLIKTRGQQVTLSCSPISGHRSVSWYQQTPGQGLQFLFEYFSETQRNKGNFPGRFSGRQFSNSRSEMNVSTLELGDSALYLCASSSGLAGVGELFFGEGSRLTVL.